These T cell receptor beta chains were read from a single sample in a study of blood T cell repertoires in COVID-19. Generated by immunoSEQ multiplex PCR, the TCRdb table keeps only in-frame clones and is missing some. The repertoire holds 250,000 or so clones, with about 90% as singletons. Specimen: peripheral blood. The origin of the receptors is a man older than 75 with acute or convalescent COVID-19. Each CDR3 is given with its conserved first and last residue. A D gene is named only where the DNA matches it firmly. Size is omitted from some rows. Given values are once, few, many or a class for expanded clones.

d_call	clone_size	v_call	j_call	cdr3_nt	cdr3_aa
.	once	TRBV3-1/TRBV3-2	TRBJ1-2	TGTGCCAGCAGCCAACTTCACCACACTACTAACTATGGCTACACCTTC	CASSQLHHTTNYGYTF
TRBD1	.	TRBV5-1	TRBJ2-7	TGCGCCAGCAGCTTGGAAGGACAGGAAAACTACGAGCAGTACTTC	CASSLEGQENYEQYF
.	.	TRBV7-6	TRBJ1-6	TGTGCCAGCAGCTTAGTCAGGGGCGATAATTCACCCCTCCACTTT	CASSLVRGDNSPLHF
.	.	TRBV12-5	TRBJ1-1	TGTGCTAGTGGATTCGAGGGGGGGGCAACTGAAGCTTTCTTT	CASGFEGGATEAFF
TRBD1	.	TRBV5-1	TRBJ1-1	TGCGCCAGCAGCCCGACAGGGGACACTGAAGCTTTCTTT	CASSPTGDTEAFF
TRBD2	.	TRBV4-2	TRBJ2-3	TGTGCCAGCAGCCATTCTATTAGCGGGGGGGCAACAGATACGCAGTATTTT	CASSHSISGGATDTQYF
.	.	TRBV28	TRBJ1-1	TGTGCCAGCAGTTTAAGGGGGAATATACACACTGAAGCTTTCTTT	CASSLRGNIHTEAFF
.	.	TRBV19	TRBJ2-2	TGTGCCAGTAGAAACACCCAACCGAGGACCGGGGAGCTGTTTTTT	CASRNTQPRTGELFF
.	once	TRBV5-1	TRBJ1-3	TGCGCCAGCAGCTTGGCCGGGGGGGCGAGCTCTGGAAACACCATATATTTT	CASSLAGGASSGNTIYF
TRBD2	.	TRBV4-1	TRBJ2-2	TGCGCCAGCGCTCGAGGGACTAGCGGCACCGGGGAGCTGTTTTTT	CASARGTSGTGELFF
TRBD1	once	TRBV11-2	TRBJ1-4	TGTGCCAGCAGCCTCGGAGGGACAGGGCATGAAAAACTGTTTTTT	CASSLGGTGHEKLFF
TRBD2	.	TRBV9	TRBJ2-1	TGTGCCAGCAGCGAAGGACTAGCGGAGTACAATGAGCAGTTCTTC	CASSEGLAEYNEQFF
.	few	TRBV5-4	TRBJ2-7	TGTGCCAGCAGCCACCCAGACAGCTACGAGCAGTACTTC	CASSHPDSYEQYF
TRBD1	once	TRBV5-1	TRBJ1-6	TGCGCCAGCAGCTTACAGGGGGATAATTCACCCCTCCACTTT	CASSLQGDNSPLHF
.	.	TRBV5-1	TRBJ2-5	TGCGCCAGCAGCTTCCAGGCCGAAGAGACCCAGTACTTC	CASSFQAEETQYF
.	.	TRBV28	TRBJ2-5	TGTGCCAGCAGATCCCTAAAGACCCAGTACTTC	CASRSLKTQYF
.	.	TRBV6-5	TRBJ2-6	TGTGCCAGCAAACAACAGGCCCCTGGGGCCAACGTCCTGACTTTC	CASKQQAPGANVLTF
.	.	TRBV29-1	TRBJ2-1	TGCAGCGTTGAGAGGGGGAATGAGCAGTTCTTC	CSVERGNEQFF
TRBD1	once	TRBV5-4	TRBJ2-7	TGTGCCAGCAGTGCCCGGGACAGGGGCGTCTACGAGCAGTACTTC	CASSARDRGVYEQYF
.	.	TRBV19	TRBJ2-1	TGTGCCAGTAAGCCGACAGATCCCTACAATGAGCAGTTCTTC	CASKPTDPYNEQFF
TRBD1	.	TRBV7-2	TRBJ1-5	TGTGCCAGCAGCCCCGGACAGGTTAGCAATCAGCCCCAGCATTTT	CASSPGQVSNQPQHF
.	.	TRBV15	TRBJ1-5	TGTGCCACCAGCAGAGATCGGGAGGCCCAGCATTTT	CATSRDREAQHF
.	.	TRBV6-5	TRBJ2-3	TGTGCCAGCAGCTTAGCAGAAAGCACAGATACGCAGTATTTT	CASSLAESTDTQYF
.	once	TRBV7-2	TRBJ1-1	TGTGCCAGCAGCTTAGTTGCGACATCGATGAACACTGAAGCTTTCTTT	CASSLVATSMNTEAFF
.	.	TRBV6-1	TRBJ2-1	TGTGCCAGCAGTGATTCCCTAACAGGGAGCTCCTACAATGAGCAGTTCTTC	CASSDSLTGSSYNEQFF
.	once	TRBV6-2/TRBV6-3	TRBJ1-1	TGTGCCAGCAGTTACTCGGGGCAGGGTAAAACTGAAGCTTTCTTT	CASSYSGQGKTEAFF
.	.	TRBV9	TRBJ2-6	TGTGCCAGCAGCGTACTTAGTGGGGCCAACGTCCTGACTTTC	CASSVLSGANVLTF